These T cell receptor beta chains were read from a single sample in a study of T cell responses to AZD1222 COVID-19 vaccine. Clones were sequenced by immunoSEQ multiplex PCR, and TCRdb holds only the in-frame ones, with some missing. The sample carries 85,000 to 130,000 clones, 85% to 90% recorded once. The sample was peripheral blood, taken on day 0 of AZD1222 vaccination. The source of these receptors is an adult in good health. Each CDR3 is given with its conserved first and last residue. D genes are given only for firm matches. Rows may omit the clone size; those that give it use once, few, many or a size class.

j_call v_call d_call clone_size cdr3_nt cdr3_aa
TRBJ1-1 TRBV6-1 NA NA TGTGCCAGCAGTGAATTTTTGAACACTGAAGCTTTCTTT CASSEFLNTEAFF
TRBJ2-3 TRBV10-3 NA NA TGTGCCATCAGTACCGGGGCCGCTAAATCAGATACGCAGTATTTT CAISTGAAKSDTQYF
TRBJ1-2 TRBV28 TRBD1 NA TGTGCCAGCAGTTTGGGGACAGGGTCCTATGGCTACACCTTC CASSLGTGSYGYTF
TRBJ1-5 TRBV24-1 NA NA TGTGCCACCAGTGGGGGGCAAAGTCAGCCCCAGCATTTT CATSGGQSQPQHF
TRBJ1-2 TRBV12-3/TRBV12-4 NA NA TGTGCCAGCCGTCGCAGGCTCCGCTATGGCTACACCTTC CASRRRLRYGYTF
TRBJ1-3 TRBV3-1/TRBV3-2 NA NA TGTGCCAGCAGCCAAGACGGGGGGCGGAACACCATATATTTT CASSQDGGRNTIYF
TRBJ2-2 TRBV9 NA NA TGTGCCAGCAGCGAGGACAGAAAGAACACCGGGGAGCTGTTTTTT CASSEDRKNTGELFF
TRBJ2-7 TRBV6-5 NA NA TGTGCCAGCAGTTTACAAAGACAGACCTACGAGCAGTACTTC CASSLQRQTYEQYF
TRBJ2-2 TRBV11-1 NA NA TGTGCCAGCAGCCTCATCACCGGGGAGCTGTTTTTT CASSLITGELFF
TRBJ1-5 TRBV10-1 NA NA TGCGCCAGCAGTGAGAGCGGCAATCAGCCCCAGCATTTT CASSESGNQPQHF
TRBJ1-4 TRBV11-3 NA NA TGTGCCAGCGGTTGGGGCAGATTGGAAAAACTGTTTTTT CASGWGRLEKLFF
TRBJ1-4 TRBV14 TRBD1 NA TGTGCCAGCAGCCGGAGACAGGGGGGAAATGAAAAACTGTTTTTT CASSRRQGGNEKLFF
TRBJ2-3 TRBV4-2 NA NA TGTGCCAGCAGCCAAGATTCTGCGGGAACGAGCACAGATACGCAGTATTTT CASSQDSAGTSTDTQYF
TRBJ2-6 TRBV5-4 TRBD1 NA TGTGCCAGCAGCTCGGGACAGGTTGGGGCCAACGTCCTGACTTTC CASSSGQVGANVLTF
TRBJ2-5 TRBV27 NA NA TGTGCCAGCAGTGACCTGGGGGGCGCCGGGACCCAGTACTTC CASSDLGGAGTQYF
TRBJ1-2 TRBV7-2 NA NA TGTGCCAGCAGCCCTGGTCCCTCGGGGGGGATCTCCTATGGCTACACCTTC CASSPGPSGGISYGYTF
TRBJ1-4 TRBV5-5 NA NA TGTGCCAGCAGCTTGGTTGGAGCCGATGAAAAACTGTTTTTT CASSLVGADEKLFF
TRBJ2-3 TRBV12-3/TRBV12-4 NA NA TGTGCCAGCACACTCCGCCCCACAGATACGCAGTATTTT CASTLRPTDTQYF
TRBJ1-2 TRBV5-5 NA NA TGTGCCAGCAGCCAGAGAACAGGGCTGCGAGCTGGCTACACCTTC CASSQRTGLRAGYTF
TRBJ2-7 TRBV9 NA NA TGTGCCAGCAGCGTAGAAGGCAGTTCCTACGAGCAGTACTTC CASSVEGSSYEQYF
TRBJ2-2 TRBV5-1 TRBD2 NA TGCGCCAGCAGCGCTGGGACTAGTATGAACACCGGGGAGCTGTTTTTT CASSAGTSMNTGELFF
TRBJ2-7 TRBV7-2 NA NA TGTGCCAGCAGCCCCAACACACTGGGCGAGCAGTACTTC CASSPNTLGEQYF
TRBJ2-2 TRBV7-9 TRBD2 NA TGTGCCAGCACCCGGGAGGACGGGGAGCTGTTTTTT CASTREDGELFF
TRBJ2-1 TRBV14 NA few TGTGCCAGCAGCCAAGGGGCGAGGGAGGTCTACAATGAGCAGTTCTTC CASSQGAREVYNEQFF
TRBJ2-7 TRBV20-1 NA NA TGCAGTGCTAGTTCACAGGGTCTTTCTCACGAGCAGTACTTC CSASSQGLSHEQYF
TRBJ1-1 TRBV28 TRBD1 NA TGTGCCAGCAGGAGACAGGGGGCGTCAGCTTTCTTT CASRRQGASAFF
TRBJ2-7 TRBV6-5 TRBD1 NA TGTGCCAGCAGTTACTCCGCAGGGGGCCTATACGAGCAGTACTTC CASSYSAGGLYEQYF
TRBJ1-3 TRBV12-3/TRBV12-4 NA few TGTGCCAGCAGGTGGGCAGGTGGAAACACCATATATTTT CASRWAGGNTIYF
TRBJ1-1 TRBV7-6 NA NA TGTGCCAGCAGCTCAACAGTGAACACTGAAGCTTTCTTT CASSSTVNTEAFF
TRBJ2-4 TRBV18 TRBD1 NA TGTGCCAGCTCACCAGACAGGGGGAGTGGGAATATTCAGTACTTC CASSPDRGSGNIQYF
TRBJ1-3 TRBV7-8 NA NA TGTGCCAGCAGACCGCAGCACTCTGGAAACACCATATATTTT CASRPQHSGNTIYF
TRBJ2-7 TRBV19 TRBD2 NA TGTGCCAGTAGAACTAGCGGGAGCTCCTACGAGCAGTACTTC CASRTSGSSYEQYF
TRBJ1-1 TRBV7-9 NA NA TGTGCCAGCAGTGGAGGGGCCGACACTGAAGCTTTCTTT CASSGGADTEAFF
TRBJ2-3 TRBV9 TRBD2 NA TGTGCCAGCAGCCCCGGGGGGGACACAGATACGCAGTATTTT CASSPGGDTDTQYF
TRBJ2-7 TRBV4-3 TRBD2 NA TGCGCCAGCAGCCAAGTAGTAGGCAGCGGGAACGAGCAGTACTTC CASSQVVGSGNEQYF
TRBJ1-2 TRBV10-2 NA NA TGCGCCAGCAGTGGAGTCCTCAGCAAAGGAGGCTACACCTTC CASSGVLSKGGYTF
TRBJ1-1 TRBV14 TRBD1 NA TGTGCCAGCAGCCAGGGAGGGGGCTGGGATTCAAGTCTCTTTAACACTGAAGCTTTCTTT CASSQGGGWDSSLFNTEAFF
TRBJ1-5 TRBV20-1 NA NA TGCAGTGCTAGACAGGATCAGCCCCAGCATTTT CSARQDQPQHF
TRBJ1-6 TRBV11-3 NA NA TGTGCCAGCAGCTTCGGGGTTAGTTCACCCCTCCACTTT CASSFGVSSPLHF
TRBJ1-5 TRBV2 TRBD1 few TGTGCCAGCAGTGCAGGCGGGACAGGTCAGCCCCAGCATTTT CASSAGGTGQPQHF
TRBJ2-1 TRBV7-9 TRBD2 NA TGTGCCAGCAGCTTTCTAGCGGGAGGGCGGCGGTTCTTC CASSFLAGGRRFF
TRBJ1-5 TRBV28 NA NA TGTGCCAGCAGGCCTTCTCCGGGGCAGCCCCAGCATTTT CASRPSPGQPQHF
TRBJ1-1 TRBV19 NA NA TGTGCCAGTAGTATGTGGGGGGCGCGGACTGAAGCTTTCTTT CASSMWGARTEAFF
TRBJ2-7 TRBV25-1 NA few TGTGCCAGCAGTTGGTCCTACGAGCAGTACTTC CASSWSYEQYF
TRBJ2-1 TRBV30 TRBD2 NA TGTGCCTGGAGTGAGGGACTAGCGGGAACTGGCAATGAGCAGTTCTTC CAWSEGLAGTGNEQFF
TRBJ1-2 TRBV19 TRBD1 NA TGTGCCAGTAGTATCTCCCGGACAGGGAGAGGTGGCTACACCTTC CASSISRTGRGGYTF
TRBJ2-4 TRBV18 NA once TGTGCCAGCTCACCTTACATCGGGACGTTTGATCAGTACTTC CASSPYIGTFDQYF
TRBJ1-1 TRBV27 NA NA TGTGCCAGCAAAGGTCTCTCAATTGTGAACACTGAAGCTTTCTTT CASKGLSIVNTEAFF
TRBJ2-5 TRBV5-1 TRBD2 few TGCGCCAGCACCCCGGGCACGGGAGGGTACCAAGAGACCCAGTACTTC CASTPGTGGYQETQYF
TRBJ1-2 TRBV9 NA NA TGTGCCAGCAGCGTAGGACAGGTCGGGACGTATGGCTACACCTTC CASSVGQVGTYGYTF
TRBJ1-1 TRBV4-2 NA NA TGTGCCAGCATCCGATCGGGCAACACTGAAGCTTTCTTT CASIRSGNTEAFF
TRBJ2-1 TRBV7-9 NA NA TGTGCCTGCTACTCCGGAGGCGAGAGCTCCTACAATGAGCAGTTCTTC CACYSGGESSYNEQFF
TRBJ1-6 TRBV21-1 NA once TGTGCCAGCACCCAAGGACGCAGTCCAGATTCACCCCTCCACTTT CASTQGRSPDSPLHF
TRBJ2-1 TRBV10-3 TRBD2 NA TGTGCCATCAGTGAGTCGGGACTATATTACAATGAGCAGTTCTTC CAISESGLYYNEQFF
TRBJ1-5 TRBV7-2 NA NA TGTGCCAGCAGCTTAGCTTCAGGTAGCGACAATCAGCCCCAGCATTTT CASSLASGSDNQPQHF
TRBJ2-5 TRBV28 TRBD2 NA TGTGCCAGCAGTCCTGGGGCTAGCGGGAGGCAGACCCAGTACTTC CASSPGASGRQTQYF
TRBJ1-1 TRBV19 NA NA TGTGCCAGTAGTATAATGATGCGGCTCAACACTGAAGCTTTCTTT CASSIMMRLNTEAFF
TRBJ2-7 TRBV19 NA NA TGTGCCAGTGACGCCGGCGGTTCCTCCTACGAGCAGTACTTC CASDAGGSSYEQYF
TRBJ2-7 TRBV21-1 NA NA TGTGCCAGCAGCGCCCCCCGTTCAGGGGCCCCTTCCTCCTACGAGCAGTACTTC CASSAPRSGAPSSYEQYF